A selection of T cell receptor beta chains follows, all from one sample in a study of cytomegalovirus exposure and HLA in healthy donors. Produced via immunoSEQ multiplex PCR; TCRdb's table is partial and in-frame only. This table has more than 95,000 clones, about 96% appearing once. Sequences were obtained from PBMCs. These receptors were collected from a man aged 18 to 30 in good health and CMV-seronegative. Both conserved end residues are part of each CDR3. The order of the fields is clone size, V gene, D gene, J gene, CDR3 DNA, CDR3 protein. A D gene is named only where the DNA matches it firmly. Some rows mark clone size as missing; the rest say once, few, many or name a class of expanded clone.

-,TRBV10-3,TRBD2,TRBJ2-2,TGTGCCATCGGTCGGACTAGCGAGAACACCGGGGAGCTGTTTTTT,CAIGRTSENTGELFF
-,TRBV18,TRBD2,TRBJ2-5,TGTGCCAGCTCACCACCGGGGCTAGCGGGAGGCCGCGGGACCCAGTACTTC,CASSPPGLAGGRGTQYF
-,TRBV5-1,-,TRBJ1-1,TGCGCCAGCAGCTTGTCGACAGGATTGAACACTGAAGCTTTCTTT,CASSLSTGLNTEAFF
few,TRBV4-3,-,TRBJ2-2,TGCGCCAGCAGCCTAATCTACCAGGGATTCACCGGGGAGCTGTTTTTT,CASSLIYQGFTGELFF
few,TRBV14,-,TRBJ1-1,TGTGCCAGCAGTCGACAGTTGAACACTGAAGCTTTCTTT,CASSRQLNTEAFF
-,TRBV6-5,-,TRBJ2-2,TGTGCCAGCAGTTACCTCCTTGGGGCGGGGACCGGGGAGCTGTTTTTT,CASSYLLGAGTGELFF
-,TRBV11-3,TRBD2,TRBJ2-1,TGTGCCAGCAGCTTAGACGGGCGGGAGGGCCGCGATGAGCAGTTCTTC,CASSLDGREGRDEQFF
-,TRBV12-5,TRBD1,TRBJ2-3,TGTGCTAGTGGTTTGGGACAGGGGGAAAGACCTGGCACAGATACGCAGTATTTT,CASGLGQGERPGTDTQYF
once,TRBV29-1,-,TRBJ2-7,TGCAGCGTTGAGCGGTGGAGCTCCTACGAGCAGTACTTC,CSVERWSSYEQYF
-,TRBV5-1,TRBD1,TRBJ2-3,TGCGCCAGCAGTTCGGGACAGGTCACAGATACGCAGTATTTT,CASSSGQVTDTQYF
-,TRBV30,-,TRBJ1-1,TGTGCCGGCGGGGACACTGAAGCTTTCTTT,CAGGDTEAFF
-,TRBV2,-,TRBJ1-5,TGTGCCAGCAAACGGTATAGCAATCAGCCCCAGCATTTT,CASKRYSNQPQHF
-,TRBV11-2,-,TRBJ1-3,TGTGCCAGCAGCTTGGCGGGGACGGGAAACACCATATATTTT,CASSLAGTGNTIYF
-,TRBV11-3,-,TRBJ1-2,TGTGCCAGCTCCCAGGGGAAGAGCTATGGCTACACCTTC,CASSQGKSYGYTF
-,TRBV4-1,TRBD1,TRBJ1-2,TGCGCCAGCAGCCAAGATCATGACAGGGGGCAGATTGGCTACACCTTC,CASSQDHDRGQIGYTF
-,TRBV7-2,-,TRBJ2-7,TGTGCCAGCAGCTTAGACAGTTCCTACGAGCAGTACTTC,CASSLDSSYEQYF
-,TRBV5-5,-,TRBJ1-5,TGTGCCAGCAGCTTTCGTCAGGGAGGCCAGCCCCAGCATTTT,CASSFRQGGQPQHF
-,TRBV11-3,-,TRBJ2-7,TGTGCCAGCAGCCCCCGACTAGCCTACGAGCAGTACTTC,CASSPRLAYEQYF
-,TRBV5-4,-,TRBJ2-1,TGTGCCAGCAGCTTGGAGGGGGTGGACGGTTACAATGAGCAGTTCTTC,CASSLEGVDGYNEQFF
once,TRBV5-1,TRBD2,TRBJ2-5,TGCGCCAGCAGATCGCTAGCGGGAGTGGGTGAGACCCAGTACTTC,CASRSLAGVGETQYF
-,TRBV28,TRBD1,TRBJ2-5,TGTGCCAGCAGTTCCCCGGACAGGGCAGAGGGAGAGACCCAGTACTTC,CASSSPDRAEGETQYF
-,TRBV15,-,TRBJ1-2,TGTGCCACCAGCAGAGATCCAGCGGCGAATGGCTACACCTTC,CATSRDPAANGYTF
-,TRBV19,TRBD1,TRBJ1-2,TGTGCCAGTAGTAGCCGGGACAGCTCTAACTATGGCTACACCTTC,CASSSRDSSNYGYTF
-,TRBV15,TRBD1,TRBJ1-4,TGTGCCACCAGCAGAGAATTAGGCGGGACAGGGGGCGTGAAACTGTTTTTT,CATSRELGGTGGVKLFF
few,TRBV27,TRBD1,TRBJ1-2,TGTGCCAGCAGTTTAAGCGGACAGGGATATGGCTACACCTTC,CASSLSGQGYGYTF
once,TRBV10-1,TRBD1,TRBJ2-4,TGCGCCAGCGCGGGCGGGACAGGTGATGGCTACTTC,CASAGGTGDGYF
-,TRBV30,TRBD1,TRBJ1-1,TGTGCCTGGAGTGTTAGGGGGCGCGTCACTGAAGCTTTCTTT,CAWSVRGRVTEAFF
-,TRBV6-1,-,TRBJ2-7,TGTGCCAGCAGTGAACTAGGGGCAAGACCCTACGAGCAGTACTTC,CASSELGARPYEQYF
-,TRBV9,TRBD2,TRBJ2-7,TGTGCCAGCAGTATCGGGACTAGCGGGAATTACGAGCAGTACTTC,CASSIGTSGNYEQYF
-,TRBV27,TRBD1,TRBJ2-7,TGTGCCAGCAGTTTAGGGACAGACTACGAGCAGTACTTC,CASSLGTDYEQYF
-,TRBV28,-,TRBJ2-7,TGTGCCAGCAGCTCCCCCATTGCGGGAACCTACGAGCAGTACTTC,CASSSPIAGTYEQYF
-,TRBV7-2,-,TRBJ2-7,TGTGCCAGCGGGGAACTAGGAGCTTACGAGCAGTACTTC,CASGELGAYEQYF
-,TRBV5-1,TRBD1,TRBJ2-1,TGCGCCAGCAGCCGGAACGGACAGGCGGCCTACAATGAGCAGTTCTTC,CASSRNGQAAYNEQFF
-,TRBV11-3,-,TRBJ2-1,TGTGCCAGCAGCTTTGGGAGCACCTACAATGAGCAGTTCTTC,CASSFGSTYNEQFF
-,TRBV27,-,TRBJ1-1,TGTGCCAGCAGTTCATTCCAGGGTTATGAGTACACTGAAGCTTTCTTT,CASSSFQGYEYTEAFF
-,TRBV5-6,TRBD2,TRBJ2-7,TGTGCCAGCAGCAAAGGACTAGCGGGATTCTACGAGCAGTACTTC,CASSKGLAGFYEQYF
-,TRBV30,TRBD1,TRBJ1-1,TGTGCCTGGAGTACGGGACAGATGAACACTGAAGCTTTCTTT,CAWSTGQMNTEAFF
-,TRBV5-1,-,TRBJ2-7,TGCGCCAGCAGCTTGGACACAGGAGCCTACGAGCAGTACTTC,CASSLDTGAYEQYF
-,TRBV6-6,TRBD1,TRBJ1-2,TGTGCCAGCAGCGAGGACAGGGCGGTCGGCTACACCTTC,CASSEDRAVGYTF
-,TRBV15,-,TRBJ1-5,TGTGCCACCAGCAGAGTACAGGGAGTCCAGCCCCAGCATTTT,CATSRVQGVQPQHF
-,TRBV27,TRBD2,TRBJ2-7,TGTGCCAGCAGTTTCGGCAGCGGGAGGGTCGAGCAGTACTTC,CASSFGSGRVEQYF
-,TRBV7-2,TRBD2,TRBJ2-7,TGTGCCAGCAGCTTATTGGGGACTAAAGAGCAGTACTTC,CASSLLGTKEQYF
-,TRBV7-3,-,TRBJ2-1,TGTGCCAGCAGCTTATCGGGGGTGGGCAATGAGCAGTTCTTC,CASSLSGVGNEQFF
-,TRBV1,-,TRBJ2-5,TGCACCAGCAGCCCCGCCACGGGACTAGTCCCCATGGCCCAGTACTTC,CTSSPATGLVPMAQYF
once,TRBV19,TRBD2,TRBJ2-6,TGTGCCAGTAGTAGGGAAGCGGGAACTGGGGCCAACGTCCTGACTTTC,CASSREAGTGANVLTF
-,TRBV29-1,-,TRBJ1-5,TGCAGCGTTGCGCAGGGCAATCAGCCCCAGCATTTT,CSVAQGNQPQHF
-,TRBV10-3,-,TRBJ2-1,TGTGCCATCAGTGAGGGGGCTCGGATTCACGGCAATGAGCAGTTCTTC,CAISEGARIHGNEQFF